Listed here are 13 T cell receptor beta chains from one sample, sequenced in a study of identical twins. TCRdb redid the calling of the 5' RACE reads with MiXCR, one entry per CDR3 protein. The sample contains about 690,000 distinct CDR3 sequences, approximately 6% of which appear only once. What was sequenced was naive T cells sorted from blood. Every receptor here comes from a man younger than 35 in good health.

This clonotype appeared many times. The chain has TRBV12-3 or TRBV12-4 and TRBJ1-1; D not certain. V lost 1 base and J 1 base, leaving 7 bases between the germline ends. The length of the CDR3 is 14 residues. CDR3 residues: CASSLDRGNTEAFF. The CDR3 DNA is TGTGCCAGCAGTTTAGATCGGGGGAACACTGAAGCTTTCTTT.

This clonotype appeared a few times. The gene calls are TRBV21-1 and TRBJ2-7; no check of the table's D call, TRBD2, against the DNA was made. TRBV21-1 is classified as a pseudogene. The CDR3 consists of 16 residues. CDR3 region: CASSKEAERSSYEQYV. The CDR3 DNA reads as TGTGCCAGCAGCAAAGAAGCGGAAAGGAGCTCCTACGAGCAGTACGTC.

This clonotype has just a few counts. J is TRBJ2-3 and V is TRBV9, with a tentative D call TRBD2 (6 bases). Trimming removed 7 bases from V and 6 bases from J, with 24 bases in between. There are 16 residues in the CDR3. CDR1 is SGDLS and CDR2 is YYNGEE in the germline V gene. CDR3 sequence reads: CASGPGVGLPGDTQYF. The CDR3 DNA is TGTGCCAGCGGCCCTGGAGTGGGACTGCCGGGGGATACGCAGTATTTT.

This clonotype was picked up many times. The chain couples TRBV10-3 to TRBJ2-5; 11 bases agree with TRBD2. CDR1 is ENHRY and CDR2 is SYGVKD in the germline V gene. Losses at the gene ends were 6 bases for V and 3 bases for J; bases not matched to a gene: 6. The CDR3 extends over 15 amino acids. The chain's CDR3 is CAIRGLAEPEETQYF. Here the CDR3 DNA reads TGTGCCATCAGGGGACTAGCGGAACCGGAAGAGACCCAGTACTTC.

The chain uses TRBV2 and TRBJ2-2, with D perhaps TRBD1 (6 bases). Trimming pared 2 bases from V and 8 bases from J, leaving 9 bases between. The V gene's germline CDR1 is SNHLY and CDR2 FYNNEI. CDR3 length: 13 amino acids. The CDR3 DNA reads TGTGCCAGCAGTGAACAGGGGACGGGGGAGCTGTTTTTT. Residues: CASSEQGTGELFF.

This clonotype was recorded at least ten times. V is TRBV20-1 and J is TRBJ2-5; TRBD2 agrees at 7 bases. V was pared by 3 bases and J by 4 bases, with 8 bases of the junction left unmatched. Germline V lookup: CDR1 DFQATT, CDR2 SNEGSKA (reference sequence). The CDR3 extends over 14 amino acids. The CDR3 sequence: CSARGGEWLETQYF. CDR3 coding DNA: TGCAGTGCTAGGGGGGGGGAGTGGCTAGAGACCCAGTACTTC.

This clonotype was observed a single time. V and J are TRBV7-9 and TRBJ1-1, with 7 positions matching TRBD1. The CDR3 has 14 residues. Germline V gene sequence: CDR1 SEHNR, CDR2 FQNEAQ (reference sequence). Germline trimming cut 3 bases from V and 8 bases from J; bases unmatched to any gene: 9. Written as DNA, the CDR3 is TGTGCCAGCAGCTTGGCAGGGGGGTTTCGAGAAGCTTTCTTT. It is translated as CASSLAGGFREAFF.

This clonotype was recorded at least ten times. The gene calls are TRBV10-3 and TRBJ2-6; D remains ambiguous. V lost 4 bases and J lost 0, with 7 bases in between. Germline assignment: CDR1 ENHRY and CDR2 SYGVKD. The CDR3 covers 15 residues. CDR3 bases: TGTGCCATCAGTGTTATAGTCTCTGGGGCCAACGTCCTGACTTTC. Protein product: CAISVIVSGANVLTF.

The chain couples TRBV12-3 or TRBV12-4 to TRBJ2-1, with D maybe TRBD2 (5 bases). The CDR3 contains 14 residues. With 6 bases removed from V and 14 bases from J, the gap between germline ends came to 23 bases. In DNA, the CDR3 is TGTGCCAGCAGCACCATCGGACTCAGCGTGGCAAAGTTCTTC. Encoded protein: CASSTIGLSVAKFF.

This clonotype was seen repeatedly, ten times or more. The chain uses TRBV24-1 and TRBJ2-7; TRBD2 matches 12 bases. CDR3 length equals 14 residues. Germline V CDR1 and CDR2: KGHDR, SFDVKD. Trimming at V came to 9 bases and at J to 2 bases, leaving 4 bases not matched to a gene. For the CDR3, the DNA is TGTGCCACCGAGGGACTAGCGGGTCCCTACGAGCAGTACGTC. Its protein is CATEGLAGPYEQYV.

The sample holds many counts of this clonotype. The chain combines TRBV29-1 with TRBJ2-2, with D hard to call. Deletions cut 1 base from V and 0 bases from J, with 9 bases between. The V gene's germline CDR1 is SQVTM and CDR2 ANQGSEA. There are 15 residues in the CDR3. CDR3 loop: CSVEGVGTNTGELFF. The DNA of the CDR3 is TGCAGCGTTGAAGGGGTGGGGACGAACACCGGGGAGCTGTTTTTT.

Ten or more counts support this clonotype. The rearrangement joins TRBV27 to TRBJ2-3; 8 positions match TRBD2. The length of the CDR3 is 14 residues. Looked up from germline, CDR1 is MNHEY and CDR2 is SMNVEV (reference sequence). J was trimmed by 2 bases and V by 8 bases; bases with no gene match: 6. The CDR3 loop reads CASRRAGDTDTQYF. In nucleotides, the CDR3 is TGTGCCAGCCGTCGAGCGGGAGACACAGATACGCAGTATTTT.

This clonotype was picked up many times. The chain has TRBV5-5 and TRBJ2-1; 7 bases map to TRBD2. The ends lost 2 bases at V and 1 base at J; junction bases unmatched: 3. The germline gives CDR1 SGHKS, CDR2 YYEKEE (reference sequence). The CDR3 length is 15 residues. DNA of the CDR3: TGTGCCAGCAGCTTTCTAGCGGAATCCTACAATGAGCAGTTCTTC. This encodes CASSFLAESYNEQFF.